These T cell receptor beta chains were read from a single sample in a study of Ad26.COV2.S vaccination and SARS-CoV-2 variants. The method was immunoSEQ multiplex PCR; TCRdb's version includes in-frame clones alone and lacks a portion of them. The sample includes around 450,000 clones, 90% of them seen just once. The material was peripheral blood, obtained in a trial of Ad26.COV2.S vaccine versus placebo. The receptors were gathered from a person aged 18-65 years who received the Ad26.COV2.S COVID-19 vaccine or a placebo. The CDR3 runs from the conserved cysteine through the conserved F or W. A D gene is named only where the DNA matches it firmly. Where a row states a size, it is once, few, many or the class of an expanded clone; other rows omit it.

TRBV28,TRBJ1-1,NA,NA,TGTGCCAGCACAGAGAACACTGAAGCTTTCTTT,CASTENTEAFF
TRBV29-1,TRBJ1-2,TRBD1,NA,TGCAGCACCCCGGGTGAGGGACAGTTAAACTATGGCTACACCTTC,CSTPGEGQLNYGYTF
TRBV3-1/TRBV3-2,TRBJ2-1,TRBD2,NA,TGTGCCAGCAGCCAGAAAGGACTAGCGGGAGGGCCGGTATTGAACAATGAGCAGTTCTTC,CASSQKGLAGGPVLNNEQFF
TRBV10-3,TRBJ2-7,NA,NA,TGTGCCATCGGTTCCAGCTACGAGCAGTACTTC,CAIGSSYEQYF
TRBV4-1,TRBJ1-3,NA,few,TGCGCCAGCAGCCAAGCAGTTTCTGGAAACACCATATATTTT,CASSQAVSGNTIYF
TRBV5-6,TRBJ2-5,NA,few,TGTGCCAGCAGCTTGGTAGACTCCCGGCAAGAGACCCAGTACTTC,CASSLVDSRQETQYF
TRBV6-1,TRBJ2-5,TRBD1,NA,TGTGCCAGCAGTGAACTCTGGACAGGCGAGACCCAGTACTTC,CASSELWTGETQYF
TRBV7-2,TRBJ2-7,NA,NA,TGTGCCAGCAGCTTAGGCGTAGGGAAAACAATCTACGAGCAGTACTTC,CASSLGVGKTIYEQYF
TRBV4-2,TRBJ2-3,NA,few,TGTGCCAGCAGCCAAGATCCAGGGGGCACAGATACGCAGTATTTT,CASSQDPGGTDTQYF
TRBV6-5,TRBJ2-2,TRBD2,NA,TGTGCCAGCTCTAGACTAGCGGGAGACACCGGGGAGCTGTTTTTT,CASSRLAGDTGELFF
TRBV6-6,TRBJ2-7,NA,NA,TGTGCCAGCAGTTACGCCCAGGCGACCCAGGAGCAGTACTTC,CASSYAQATQEQYF
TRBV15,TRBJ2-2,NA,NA,TGTGCCACCAGCCCCCGAAGGGGAGGCACCGGGGAGCTGTTTTTT,CATSPRRGGTGELFF
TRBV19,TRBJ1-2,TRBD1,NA,TGTGCCAGTAGTGTATTGGACAGGGCCTTTTTGGGTTATGGCTACACCTTC,CASSVLDRAFLGYGYTF
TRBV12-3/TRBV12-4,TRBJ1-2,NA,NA,TGTGCCAGCGGGAGGGTGGGCTACACCTTC,CASGRVGYTF
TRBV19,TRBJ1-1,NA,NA,TGTGCCAGTAGTATCCCTGGGGGTAACACTGAAGCTTTCTTT,CASSIPGGNTEAFF
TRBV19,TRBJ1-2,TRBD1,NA,TGTGCCAGTAGTATGGGGACAGCCTATGGCTACACCTTC,CASSMGTAYGYTF
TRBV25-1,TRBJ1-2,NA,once,TGTGCCAGCAGTGAATTTCTGGACAGCTATGGCTACACCTTC,CASSEFLDSYGYTF
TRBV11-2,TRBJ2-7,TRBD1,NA,TGTGCCAGCAGCACCAGGACAGGGATCCCTGCCTACGAGCAGTACTTC,CASSTRTGIPAYEQYF
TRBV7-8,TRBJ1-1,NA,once,TGTGCCAGCAGCTTAGAAACACGATCCACTGAAGCTTTCTTT,CASSLETRSTEAFF
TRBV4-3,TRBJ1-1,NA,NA,TGCGCCAGCAGCCAAGATCTGGCTAACACTGAAGCTTTCTTT,CASSQDLANTEAFF
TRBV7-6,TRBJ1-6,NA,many,TGTGCCAGCAGCCTCGCCTATAATTCACCCCTCCACTTT,CASSLAYNSPLHF
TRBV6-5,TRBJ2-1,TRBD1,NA,TGTGCCAGCAGTTACGGTTTACAGGGGGCCAATGAGCAGTTCTTC,CASSYGLQGANEQFF
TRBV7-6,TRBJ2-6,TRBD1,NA,TGTGCCAGCAGCTTAGACGGGCCGGGACAGCCATCTGGGGCCAACGTCCTGACTTTC,CASSLDGPGQPSGANVLTF
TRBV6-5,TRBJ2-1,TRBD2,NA,TGTGCCAGCAGTTTAAGCGGGACTTCCTACAATGAGCAGTTCTTC,CASSLSGTSYNEQFF
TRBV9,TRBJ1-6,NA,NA,TGTGCCAGCAGCGTAGGTGACAGCCAACCTTCACCCCTCCACTTT,CASSVGDSQPSPLHF
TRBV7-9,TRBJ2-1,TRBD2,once,TGTGCCAGCAGCCTAGTTGGGAGGACTAGATACCATGAGCAGTTCTTC,CASSLVGRTRYHEQFF